The 23 T cell receptor beta chains below all came from one sample that was sequenced in a study of blood T cell repertoires in COVID-19. The assay was immunoSEQ multiplex PCR, and TCRdb's table has in-frame clones only and misses some. The table includes some 200,000 clones, less than 90% detected once. What was sequenced was peripheral blood. These receptor sequences come from a woman between 65 and 79 years old with COVID-19, enrolled during active disease.

V gene TRBV28 combines with J gene TRBJ1-6; no reliable D call. This CDR3 has 15 amino acids. CDR1 MDHEN and CDR2 SYDVKM come from the germline V gene. Trimming took 3 bases from V and 10 from J, leaving 16 bases between them. CDR3 nucleotides: TGTGCCAGCAGTTTCAGAGGAGGCTCTCAATCACCCCTCCACTTT. Protein sequence: CASSFRGGSQSPLHF.

Notes on this clone: This sample includes further DNA sequences coding for the same CDR3. The chain links TRBV24-1 to TRBJ1-2, with 10 positions matching TRBD1. CDR1 and CDR2 from the germline V gene are KGHDR and SFDVKD. This CDR3 is 14 amino acids long. Losses at the gene ends were 4 bases for V and 5 bases for J; bases not matched to a gene: 3. The CDR3 DNA reads TGTGCCACCAGTGACCGGGACAGGGGTTATGGCTACACCTTC. Protein product: CATSDRDRGYGYTF.

This clone was recorded a few times. The chain uses TRBV9 and TRBJ1-2; 9 bases align to TRBD1. The CDR3 runs to 15 residues. V shed 3 bases, J shed 4 bases, and the junction held 7 bases outside the gene matches. From germline, CDR1 is SGDLS and CDR2 YYNGEE. Written as DNA, the CDR3 is TGTGCCAGCAGCGGAAGGGACAGGGAGGGCTATGGCTACACCTTC. This translates into CASSGRDREGYGYTF.

The CDR3 region has the DNA TGTGCCAGCAGCCCACCGGGACTAGCGGGAGGGCCTTTCTTC. As protein: CASSPPGLAGGPFF. The chain carries TRBV3-1 (or the pseudogene TRBV3-2) and TRBJ2-1, with 16 bases lining up with TRBD2. The CDR3 contains 14 residues. Germline CDR1 reads LGHDT; CDR2 reads YNNKEL (reference sequence). V gave up 4 bases and J gave up 16 bases; unmatched junction bases: 7.

This sequence joins TRBV28 and TRBJ2-3; D uncertain. Germline loops: CDR1 MDHEN, CDR2 SYDVKM. This CDR3 contains 13 residues. V dropped 5 bases and J dropped 0 bases, with 6 bases sitting between them. The CDR3 region is CASSPSSTDTQYF. CDR3 sequence (DNA): TGTGCCAGCAGTCCCAGTAGCACAGATACGCAGTATTTT. Full variable domain (missing parts from reference TRBV28 and TRBJ2-3): DVKVTQSSRYLVKRTGEKVFLECVQDMDHENMFWYRQDPGLGLRLIYFSYDVKMKEKGDIPEGYSVSREKKERFSLILESASTNQTSMYLCASSPSSTDTQYFGPGTRLTVL.

The chain employs TRBV24-1 and TRBJ2-2; 9 nucleotides agree with TRBD1. Germline values: CDR1 KGHDR, CDR2 SFDVKD. The CDR3 runs to 17 residues. Unmatched junction bases numbered 9, after V lost 3 bases and J lost 5 bases. CDR3 DNA sequence: TGTGCCACCAGTGATCCAACGACAGGGGGGAAGACCGGGGAGCTGTTTTTT. Amino acid sequence: CATSDPTTGGKTGELFF.

The chain joins TRBV29-1 to TRBJ2-7; 8 nucleotides agree with TRBD1. The ends lost 6 bases at V and 6 bases at J; junction bases unmatched: 10. The germline CDR1 and CDR2 sequences are SQVTM and ANQGSEA. The CDR3 has 13 amino acids. The CDR3 region is CSVDREQGGEQYF. The CDR3 nucleotides read TGCAGCGTCGACCGGGAACAGGGGGGCGAGCAGTACTTC.

The chain has TRBV28 and TRBJ2-7; D is undetermined. V was shortened by 3 bases and J by 1 base, with 10 bases between the two germline ends. Germline V CDR1 and CDR2: MDHEN, SYDVKM. The CDR3 loop spans 14 amino acids. CDR3 sequence: CASSLVGGSYEQYF. For the CDR3, the DNA is TGTGCCAGCAGTTTGGTAGGCGGTTCCTACGAGCAGTACTTC.

V usage is TRBV5-6 and J usage is TRBJ1-1; D is ambiguous. This CDR3 is built from 11 residues. V dropped 0 bases and J dropped 8 bases, with 5 bases sitting between them. The V gene's germline CDR1 is SGHDT and CDR2 YYEEEE. This CDR3 is CASSLGPEAFF. DNA of the CDR3: TGTGCCAGCAGCTTGGGGCCAGAAGCTTTCTTT.

The chain is built from TRBV7-9 and TRBJ1-4; the D is unclear. Germline assignment: CDR1 SEHNR and CDR2 FQNEAQ (reference sequence). The CDR3 is made up of 15 amino acids. V shed 4 bases and J shed 10 bases, with 19 bases lying between them. CDR3 sequence (DNA): TGTGCCAGCAGCTCCGACGGCGGGAGGGTAGTAAAACTGTTTTTT. Translation gives CASSSDGGRVVKLFF.

There are a few counts of this clone. The chain carries TRBV11-3 and TRBJ1-4; perhaps TRBD1 as D (6 bases). V lost 4 bases and J lost 8, with 26 bases in between. CDR3 size: 18 residues. The germline V gene encodes CDR1 SGHNT and CDR2 YENEEA. For the CDR3, the DNA is TGTGCCAGCAGCTCCGATGGTGGGAAGGGGCAGGGGAACGAAAAACTGTTTTTT. It codes for CASSSDGGKGQGNEKLFF. Using reference TRBV11-3 and TRBJ1-4 for the parts outside the CDR3, the full variable domain is EAGVVQSPRYKIIEKKQPVAFWCNPISGHNTLYWYLQNLGQGPELLIRYENEEAVDDSQLPKDRFSAERLKGVDSTLKIQPAELGDSAVYLCASSSDGGKGQGNEKLFFGSGTQLSVL.

For the CDR3, the DNA is TGTGCCAGCAGCTTAGTGGACAGGGGGCAAAGTGAAGCTTTCTTT. Translated, it gives CASSLVDRGQSEAFF. The chain combines TRBV7-8 with TRBJ1-1; 11 nucleotides line up with TRBD1. The V segment lost 1 base and the J segment 7 bases; nucleotides outside the gene matches: 5. The V gene's germline CDR1 is SGHVS and CDR2 FQNEAQ. The length of the CDR3 is 15 residues. Full variable domain (remainder filled in from reference TRBV7-8 and TRBJ1-1): GAGVSQSPRYKVAKRGQDVALRCDPISGHVSLFWYQQALGQGPEFLTYFQNEAQLDKSGLPSDRFFAERPEGSVSTLKIQRTQQEDSAVYLCASSLVDRGQSEAFFGQGTRLTVV.

V gene TRBV5-4 combines with J gene TRBJ2-3; TRBD1 agrees at 9 bases. Looked up from germline, CDR1 is SGHNT and CDR2 is YYREEE (reference sequence). CDR3 length: 12 amino acids. Losses at the gene ends were 3 bases for V and 8 bases for J; bases not matched to a gene: 1. CDR3 bases: TGTGCCAGCAGCTCGGGACAGGGTACGCAGTATTTT. This encodes CASSSGQGTQYF.

The chain uses TRBV12-3 or TRBV12-4 and TRBJ2-1, with D perhaps matching TRBD2 (5 bases). The CDR3 contains 12 residues. V gave up 5 bases and J gave up 8 bases, with 10 bases separating them. CDR3 region: CASSPGEYEQFF. The CDR3 DNA sequence: TGTGCCAGCAGTCCCGGGGAATATGAGCAGTTCTTC.

The V gene is TRBV9, the J gene TRBJ2-1; 9 nucleotides align to TRBD2. The CDR3 is made up of 15 amino acids. Germline CDR1 reads SGDLS; CDR2 reads YYNGEE. With V trimmed by 4 bases and J by 6 bases, 8 bases remained unmatched. CDR3 amino acids: CASSRAGGPGNEQFF. The CDR3 DNA is TGTGCCAGCAGCCGGGCGGGGGGGCCCGGCAATGAGCAGTTCTTC.

The chain uses TRBV5-8 and TRBJ1-1; 8 bases are a match to TRBD1. Trimming at V came to 4 bases and at J to 6 bases, leaving 8 bases not matched to a gene. This CDR3 region has 14 residues. CDR1 SGHTS and CDR2 YDEGEE come from the germline V gene. Here the CDR3 reads CASSVRTGLAEAFF. CDR3 sequence (DNA): TGTGCCAGCAGCGTACGGACAGGGTTGGCTGAAGCTTTCTTT.

The V call is TRBV29-1, the J call TRBJ2-6; maybe TRBD2 (5 bases). V gave up 8 bases and J gave up 1 base, with 9 bases separating them. Germline V gives CDR1 SQVTM, CDR2 ANQGSEA. The CDR3 is 13 residues long. The CDR3 nucleotides read TGCAGCATCACTAGTTCTGGGGCCAACGTCCTGACTTTC. Translation gives CSITSSGANVLTF.

J is TRBJ1-4 and V is TRBV6-5; 7 positions agree with TRBD1. Germline-derived CDR1 and CDR2 are MNHEY and SVGAGI. The CDR3 spans 13 residues. The V segment lost 6 bases and the J segment 6 bases; nucleotides outside the gene matches: 4. CDR3 loop: CASRQGVYEKLFF. In nucleotides, the CDR3 is TGTGCCAGCAGGCAGGGGGTTTATGAAAAACTGTTTTTT.

The CDR3, as DNA: TGTGCCAGCAGCTTAGCGCTAGCGGGGCACAATGAGCAGTTCTTC. Amino acid sequence: CASSLALAGHNEQFF. The V call is TRBV7-8, the J call TRBJ2-1, with 9 bases fitting TRBD2. V lost 0 bases and J lost 5; bases outside the gene matches: 2. This CDR3 spans 15 amino acids. Per the germline V gene, CDR1 is SGHVS and CDR2 is FQNEAQ. Together with reference TRBV7-8 and TRBJ2-1, the CDR3 gives the full variable domain: GAGVSQSPRYKVAKRGQDVALRCDPISGHVSLFWYQQALGQGPEFLTYFQNEAQLDKSGLPSDRFFAERPEGSVSTLKIQRTQQEDSAVYLCASSLALAGHNEQFFGPGTRLTVL.

This rearrangement joins TRBV5-1 to TRBJ2-3; perhaps TRBD2 as D (6 bases). V lost 0 bases, J lost 4 bases, and 12 bases lay in between. The CDR3 spans 15 residues. The V gene's germline CDR1 is SGHRS and CDR2 YFSETQ. CDR3 protein: CASSLAGAPPDTQYF. In DNA, the CDR3 is TGCGCCAGCAGCTTGGCGGGAGCCCCCCCAGATACGCAGTATTTT.

The rearrangement uses TRBV6-4 and TRBJ1-1; 9 bases match TRBD1. The CDR3 runs 15 residues. Trimming at V came to 10 bases and at J to 1 base, leaving 10 bases not matched to a gene. Germline V lookup: CDR1 MRHNA, CDR2 SNTAGT. As DNA, the CDR3 is TGTGCCACCCACAGGGGGCTGATTAGGAACACTGAAGCTTTCTTT. Protein product: CATHRGLIRNTEAFF.

V and J are TRBV28 and TRBJ1-5; D possibly corresponds to TRBD1 (5 bases). Germline CDR1 is MDHEN and CDR2 is SYDVKM. The V end was cut by 9 bases, the J end by 3 bases, with 15 bases between. This CDR3 contains 14 residues. Here the CDR3 reads CASQPGLVNQPQHF. CDR3 coding DNA: TGTGCCAGTCAACCGGGACTCGTCAATCAGCCCCAGCATTTT.

This rearrangement joins TRBV5-1 to TRBJ1-2; 7 positions match TRBD1. CDR1 and CDR2 from the germline V gene are SGHRS and YFSETQ. The CDR3 sequence is 15 residues long. The V segment lost 4 bases and the J segment 4 bases; nucleotides outside the gene matches: 10. The CDR3 here is CASSTGDSATYGYTF. DNA of the CDR3: TGCGCCAGCAGCACCGGGGACAGTGCAACCTATGGCTACACCTTC.